The 23 T cell receptor beta chains below all came from one sample that was sequenced in a study of tumor-infiltrating lymphocytes in localized non-small cell lung cancer. Repertoires were generated with immunoSEQ multiplex PCR, while TCRdb's copy carries only in-frame clones and drops some. The sample includes 4,500 to 7,000 clones, 81% seen only once; the top ten take around a tenth. Sequencing was performed on lung tumor tissue. The receptor set was obtained from a human donor with non-small cell lung cancer.

V and J are TRBV11-2 and TRBJ1-5; D perhaps matches TRBD1 (5 bases). CDR3 length: 14 amino acids. Deletions cut 3 bases from V and 1 base from J, with 7 bases between. The germline V gene has CDR1 SGHAT and CDR2 FQNNGV. CDR3 sequence reads: CASSLGPSNQPQHF. The CDR3 nucleotides read TGTGCCAGCAGCTTGGGACCGAGCAATCAGCCCCAGCATTTT. Full variable domain (missing parts from reference TRBV11-2 and TRBJ1-5): EAGVAQSPRYKIIEKRQSVAFWCNPISGHATLYWYQQILGQGPKLLIQFQNNGVVDDSQLPKDRFSAERLKGVDSTLKIQPAKLEDSAVYLCASSLGPSNQPQHFGDGTRLSIL.

V and J are TRBV30 and TRBJ2-7; 10 bases map to TRBD2. V shed 4 bases and J 1 base; nucleotides not matched to a gene: 7. The germline V gene has CDR1 GTSNPN and CDR2 SVGIG (reference sequence). This CDR3 is built from 15 residues. In DNA form, the CDR3 reads TGTGCCTGGACTACCGGGACTAGCGTTTCCTACGAGCAGTACTTC. Translation gives CAWTTGTSVSYEQYF.

The J gene is TRBJ2-3, the V gene TRBV9; D possibly uses TRBD1 or TRBD2 (5 bases each). CDR3 length: 15 residues. Trimming shortened V by 0 bases and J by 4 bases, and 12 bases separated the two germline ends. Looked up from germline, CDR1 is SGDLS and CDR2 is YYNGEE. The CDR3 bases are TGTGCCAGCAGCGTAGCTGAGGGGACCCCAGATACGCAGTATTTT. It encodes CASSVAEGTPDTQYF.

This clone has only a few counts. V gene TRBV19 combines with J gene TRBJ1-3; D not certain. With 10 bases removed from V and 4 bases from J, the gap between germline ends came to 20 bases. In germline, CDR1 is LNHDA, CDR2 SQIVND (reference sequence). CDR3 length equals 15 residues. The CDR3 region has the DNA TGTGCCACCAACCGCCGGCAGGCTGGAGGAAACACCATATATTTT. Translating gives CATNRRQAGGNTIYF.

The chain carries TRBV25-1 and TRBJ2-5, with a tentative D call TRBD2 (6 bases). CDR1 is MGHDK and CDR2 is SYGVNS in the germline V gene. The CDR3 runs to 15 residues. The germline V and J ends were trimmed by 3 bases and 1 base, with 12 bases remaining between them. CDR3 in amino acids: CASSEEGGPQETQYF. The CDR3 DNA reads TGTGCCAGCAGTGAGGAGGGAGGCCCCCAAGAGACCCAGTACTTC. The full variable domain, rest sourced from reference TRBV25-1 and TRBJ2-5, is EADIYQTPRYLVIGTGKKITLECSQTMGHDKMYWYQQDPGMELHLIHYSYGVNSTEKGDLSSESTVSRIRTEHFPLTLESARPSHTSQYLCASSEEGGPQETQYFGPGTRLLVL.

The rearrangement links TRBV6-5 to TRBJ2-3, with D unresolved. The germline gives CDR1 MNHEY, CDR2 SVGAGI. CDR3 length: 13 amino acids. Trimming shortened V by 2 bases and J by 2 bases, and 5 bases separated the two germline ends. CDR3 in amino acids: CASSYLNTDTQYF. CDR3 sequence (DNA): TGTGCCAGCAGTTACCTAAACACAGATACGCAGTATTTT.

The chain recombines TRBV7-9 with TRBJ1-1, with unresolved D. Germline CDR1 SEHNR, CDR2 FQNEAQ (reference sequence). The CDR3 spans 13 residues. With 3 bases removed from V and 5 bases from J, the gap between germline ends came to 10 bases. The CDR3 nucleotides read TGTGCCAGCAGCTTTAACGCTGCGACTGAAGCTTTCTTT. This encodes CASSFNAATEAFF.

The V and J genes are TRBV18 and TRBJ1-2; 7 bases map to TRBD1. V trimming: 6 bases; J trimming: 0 bases; junction bases outside the gene matches: 4. The CDR3 runs to 14 residues. The germline gives CDR1 KGHSH, CDR2 LQKENI. CDR3 amino acids: CASSSGTANYGYTF. The CDR3 DNA reads as TGTGCCAGCTCTTCCGGGACAGCTAACTATGGCTACACCTTC.

The rearrangement joins TRBV30 to TRBJ1-1; D remains ambiguous. Trimming took off 5 bases at V and 4 bases at J, with 8 bases between the two ends. CDR1 GTSNPN and CDR2 SVGIG come from the germline V gene (reference sequence). The CDR3 extends over 11 amino acids. The CDR3 DNA reads TGTGCCTGGGATAAGGGCACTGAAGCTTTCTTT. This encodes CAWDKGTEAFF.

This sequence joins TRBV10-3 and TRBJ2-3; TRBD2 agrees at 12 bases. The CDR3 is 16 residues long. Trimming removed 2 bases from V and 5 bases from J; junction bases left unmatched: 5. Germline V CDR1 and CDR2: ENHRY, SYGVKD. CDR3 DNA sequence: TGTGCCATCAGTGAGCCGGGACTAGCGGGTAGAGATACGCAGTATTTT. Translating gives CAISEPGLAGRDTQYF.

This chain connects TRBV2 to TRBJ1-1; possibly TRBD1 for D (5 bases). Germline-derived CDR1 and CDR2 are SNHLY and FYNNEI. This CDR3 region has 15 residues. Deletions cut 1 base from V and 3 bases from J, with 12 bases between. CDR3 residues: CASSEGGRGYTEAFF. CDR3 nucleotide sequence: TGTGCCAGCAGTGAAGGGGGACGGGGGTACACTGAAGCTTTCTTT.

The chain carries TRBV5-1 and TRBJ1-1; D not resolved. Trimming stripped 4 bases from V and 0 bases from J, with 7 bases between. The germline V gene encodes CDR1 SGHRS and CDR2 YFSETQ. The CDR3 is 13 residues long. The CDR3 bases are TGCGCCAGCAGCGCCGCCCTGAACACTGAAGCTTTCTTT. Amino acid sequence: CASSAALNTEAFF.

This chain connects TRBV4-1 to TRBJ1-4; D ambiguous. From germline, CDR1 is MGHRA and CDR2 YSYEKL. V was cut by 6 bases and J by 6 bases, with 11 bases left in between. CDR3 length: 13 residues. The CDR3 DNA reads as TGCGCCAGCAGTGGGGTTAGGGATGAAAAACTGTTTTTT. This translates into CASSGVRDEKLFF.

The chain recombines TRBV11-1 with TRBJ2-7; 12 positions match TRBD1. J gave up 7 bases and V 5 bases, and 9 bases lay outside the gene matches. This CDR3 contains 15 residues. The germline V gene has CDR1 SGHAT and CDR2 FQDESV (reference sequence). The CDR3 sequence is CASSQGTGGQREQYF. DNA of the CDR3: TGTGCCAGCAGCCAAGGGACAGGGGGCCAACGGGAGCAGTACTTC.

The rearrangement links TRBV7-2 to TRBJ2-4, with 8 bases fitting TRBD2. The CDR3 consists of 15 residues. V shed 1 base, J shed 9 bases, and the junction held 8 bases outside the gene matches. CDR1 is SGHTA, CDR2 FQGNSA, per germline. CDR3 in DNA: TGTGCCAGCAGCTTAGTCAGCGGGGGTGGGGGCATTCAGTACTTC. It encodes CASSLVSGGGGIQYF.

The chain couples TRBV5-1 to TRBJ2-5; 12 nucleotides match TRBD2. Trimming took 4 bases from V and 5 from J; bases not matched to a gene: 12. The CDR3 contains 17 residues. Looked up from germline, CDR1 is SGHRS and CDR2 is YFSETQ. CDR3 in amino acids: CASSPKTSGSVGETQYF. The CDR3 nucleotides read TGCGCCAGCAGCCCCAAGACTAGCGGGAGTGTTGGTGAGACCCAGTACTTC.

This chain connects TRBV19 to TRBJ1-1; D is unclear. Trimming cost V 10 bases and J 3 bases, with 15 bases left between them. CDR1 is LNHDA, CDR2 SQIVND, per germline (reference sequence). This CDR3 has 13 amino acids. As DNA, the CDR3 is TGTGCCACCATACCAAGAGGTTACACTGAAGCTTTCTTT. Its translation is CATIPRGYTEAFF.

This clone came up a few times. The junction differs from germline at one of its ends, possibly a read error. The V call is TRBV4-2, the J call TRBJ2-7, with D possibly being TRBD2 (6 bases). The CDR3 is 13 residues long. Germline V gene data show CDR1 as LGHNA and CDR2 as YNFKEQ. In DNA, the CDR3 is TGTGCCAGCAGCCAAGAGTCAGGAAGGACTAAGTTCTTC. Amino acid sequence: CASSQESGRTKFF.

The V and J genes are TRBV5-6 and TRBJ1-6; no reliable D call. The CDR3 covers 15 residues. CDR1 and CDR2 from the germline V gene are SGHDT and YYEEEE. Trimming shortened V by 0 bases and J by 9 bases, and 13 bases separated the two germline ends. The CDR3 DNA sequence: TGTGCCAGCAGCTTGGCCGTCGGGTCGGGTTCACCCCTCCACTTT. It codes for CASSLAVGSGSPLHF.

In the case of this clone: A read error may account for a junction end that differs from germline. The V call is TRBV29-1, the J call TRBJ1-1; TRBD1 might be the D (6 bases). CDR1 is SQVTM, CDR2 ANQGSEA, per germline. The CDR3 runs 14 residues. The CDR3 sequence: CSAEGGAMNTEAFF. The DNA of the CDR3 is TGCAGCGCTGAAGGGGGGGCGATGAACACTGAAGCTTTCTTT.

The CDR3 coding sequence is TGTGCCTGGAGTACCGGGACTAGCGGTGCCGAGCAGTACTTC. Translation gives CAWSTGTSGAEQYF. This chain uses TRBV30 with TRBJ2-7; 11 nucleotides align to TRBD2. The CDR3 is 14 amino acids. Germline V gives CDR1 GTSNPN, CDR2 SVGIG (reference sequence). V lost 2 bases and J lost 6; bases outside the gene matches: 6.

The V and J genes are TRBV7-2 and TRBJ1-5, with no clear D. Trimming left V 2 bases short and J 7 bases short, with 15 bases between. CDR1 is SGHTA and CDR2 is FQGNSA in the germline V gene. This CDR3 spans 15 amino acids. The CDR3, as DNA: TGTGCCAGCAGCTTATCTTATAGTGTAGGGCAGCCCCAGCATTTT. Its protein product is CASSLSYSVGQPQHF. Full variable domain (outside the CDR3, taken from reference TRBV7-2 and TRBJ1-5): GAGVSQSPSNKVTEKGKDVELRCDPISGHTALYWYRQSLGQGLEFLIYFQGNSAPDKSGLPSDRFSAERTGGSVSTLTIQRTQQEDSAVYLCASSLSYSVGQPQHFGDGTRLSIL.

The chain joins TRBV11-1 to TRBJ2-6, with a tentative D call TRBD2 (6 bases). CDR1 is SGHAT and CDR2 is FQDESV in the germline V gene (reference sequence). V gave up 4 bases and J gave up 0 bases, with 13 bases separating them. This CDR3 spans 17 amino acids. The CDR3 sequence: CASSSAPGLSGANVLTF. CDR3 bases: TGTGCCAGCAGCTCGGCCCCGGGACTCTCTGGGGCCAACGTCCTGACTTTC. Supplemented by reference TRBV11-1 and TRBJ2-6, the full variable domain reads EAEVAQSPRYKITEKSQAVAFWCDPISGHATLYWYRQILGQGPELLVQFQDESVVDDSQLPKDRFSAERLKGVDSTLKIQPAELGDSAMYLCASSSAPGLSGANVLTFGAGSRLTVL.